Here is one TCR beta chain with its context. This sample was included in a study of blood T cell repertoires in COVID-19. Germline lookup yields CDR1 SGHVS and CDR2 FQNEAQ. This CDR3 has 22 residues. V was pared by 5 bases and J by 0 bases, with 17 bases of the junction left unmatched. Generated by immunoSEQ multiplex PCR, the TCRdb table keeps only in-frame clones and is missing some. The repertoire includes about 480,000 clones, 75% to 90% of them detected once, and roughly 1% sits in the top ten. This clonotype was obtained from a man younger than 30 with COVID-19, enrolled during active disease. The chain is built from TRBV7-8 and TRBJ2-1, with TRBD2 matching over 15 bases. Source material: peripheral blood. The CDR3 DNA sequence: TGTGCCAGCAGCCAGGGAGCCTTGGGACTAGCGGGAGGAAAAAGCTCCTACAATGAGCAGTTCTTC. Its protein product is CASSQGALGLAGGKSSYNEQFF.